This T cell receptor beta chain came from a study of a mutant IDH1 vaccine in newly diagnosed glioma. Notes on this clone: Its antigen is unidentified.

Time point here: week 5, during vaccination. Each dose of the vaccine consisted of 300 ug of mutant IDH1 20-mer peptide, with topical imiquimod. The V and J ends lost 2 bases and 5 bases respectively, with 15 bases between them. This CDR3 is built from 15 residues. Germline V lookup: CDR1 SGHTA, CDR2 FQGNSA. The repertoire was sequenced with immunoSEQ multiplex PCR; TCRdb's copy has only in-frame clones and lacks some. The table has about 37,000 clones, 70% to 85% seen once; the top ten hold 24%. The sequence was obtained from a man aged 25 to 40 with glioma. This chain connects TRBV7-2 to TRBJ1-1; possibly TRBD1 for D (5 bases). Sequences were derived from PBMCs, sampled from a glioma patient whose treatment included an IDH1 peptide vaccine. The CDR3 DNA reads TGTGCCAGCAGCTTAAGCCGAGGGGCGGAAACTGAAGCTTTCTTT. Encoded protein: CASSLSRGAETEAFF.